A single T cell receptor (beta chain) is shown here with its context. The data were taken from a study of blood T cell repertoires in COVID-19. At the level of the study: Samples of COVID-19 (acute and convalescent) were obtained from the United States, Italy and Spain. Sources were T cells, B-cell-depleted T cells, or PBMCs; the material itself was cDNA or gDNA.

Participants reported their clinical history, and cohort assignment relied on those reports. The CDR3 sequence is 21 residues long. CDR1 and CDR2 from the germline V gene are MGHRA and YSYEKL. The ends were cut back, 3 bases at V and 1 base at J, with 29 bases in the middle. Source study methods: Reference gene primer amplification in the assay estimated nucleated cell counts. The table came from immunoSEQ multiplex PCR; TCRdb's copy has only in-frame clones and leaves some out. V and J calls plus clone size are reproduced from that table; the DNA served to infer D and trimming. The sample includes 250,000 to 300,000 clones, approximately 90% of them seen just once.

This chain joins TRBV4-1 and TRBJ2-3; possible D gene TRBD2, 6 bases. The clonotype was recovered from a man in his forties who had recovered from COVID-19. The sequenced sample consisted of PBMCs or T cells enriched from blood (not recorded which). The CDR3 nucleotides read TGCGCCAGCAGCCATCCTGCGGGGCCTGCCGGGGAGTTTTCTGGCACAGATACGCAGTATTTT. Its translation is CASSHPAGPAGEFSGTDTQYF.